These 30 T cell receptor beta chains originate from one sample sequenced in a study of blood T cell repertoires in COVID-19. Here immunoSEQ multiplex PCR was the method, and the copy in TCRdb shows in-frame clones only, minus some. The sample yields around 190,000 clones, roughly 84% seen once. Specimen: peripheral blood. The receptors originated from a human donor in a cohort sampled during active COVID-19.

The genes are TRBV30 and TRBJ1-2; perhaps TRBD1 as D (5 bases). The V and J ends lost 4 bases and 1 base respectively, with 16 bases between them. The germline V gene has CDR1 GTSNPN and CDR2 SVGIG (reference sequence). There are 15 residues in the CDR3. This CDR3 is CAWKPQAIGNYGYTF. The CDR3 DNA sequence: TGTGCCTGGAAACCACAGGCAATCGGTAACTATGGCTACACCTTC.

The rearrangement joins TRBV27 to TRBJ2-1; TRBD2 matches 10 bases. Losses at the gene ends were 5 bases for V and 6 bases for J; bases not matched to a gene: 4. CDR1 and CDR2 from the germline V gene are MNHEY and SMNVEV (reference sequence). This CDR3 has 14 amino acids. CDR3 loop: CASSPGLAVNEQFF. The CDR3 DNA sequence: TGTGCCAGCAGTCCCGGACTAGCGGTCAATGAGCAGTTCTTC.

This clone was detected only once. The chain carries TRBV11-2 and TRBJ2-2; no clear D gene. The V gene's germline CDR1 is SGHAT and CDR2 FQNNGV. Trimming pared 5 bases from V and 4 bases from J, leaving 11 bases between. The CDR3 loop spans 14 amino acids. The CDR3 nucleotides are TGTGCCAGCAGCCCCCGACTCGTCACCGGGGAGCTGTTTTTT. Translated, it gives CASSPRLVTGELFF.

The genes are TRBV4-1 and TRBJ1-4, with 10 bases aligning to TRBD1. The CDR3 loop spans 14 amino acids. CDR1 is MGHRA, CDR2 YSYEKL, per germline. V lost 6 bases, J lost 7 bases, and 5 bases stayed unmatched. Here the CDR3 DNA reads TGCGCCAGCAGTCCCGGACAGGGGGGTGAAAAACTGTTTTTT. It is translated as CASSPGQGGEKLFF.

The V and J genes are TRBV5-6 and TRBJ2-7, with D possibly being TRBD1 (6 bases). The CDR3 is 15 amino acids. Trimming shortened V by 4 bases and J by 4 bases, and 18 bases separated the two germline ends. In germline, CDR1 is SGHDT, CDR2 YYEEEE. The CDR3 sequence is CASSPTTGEQYEQYF. Written as DNA, the CDR3 is TGTGCCAGCAGCCCAACGACAGGCGAACAATACGAGCAGTACTTC.

The chain couples TRBV2 to TRBJ2-7; 9 bases fit TRBD1. After removal of 9 bases from V and 2 bases from J, the junction contained 5 bases not matched to a gene. CDR3 length: 13 residues. Germline values: CDR1 SNHLY, CDR2 FYNNEI. The CDR3 is CASRRDRAYEQYF. CDR3 nucleotide sequence: TGTGCCAGTCGTAGGGACAGGGCCTACGAGCAGTACTTC.

This clone was detected only once. V and J are TRBV4-1 and TRBJ2-7; possibly TRBD2 for D (5 bases). This CDR3 is 14 amino acids long. The V and J ends lost 0 bases and 6 bases respectively, with 12 bases between them. Germline V gene data show CDR1 as MGHRA and CDR2 as YSYEKL. The CDR3 nucleotides are TGCGCCAGCAGCCAAGAATGGACTTCTCCCGAGCAGTACTTC. Residues: CASSQEWTSPEQYF.

This sequence joins TRBV14 and TRBJ2-7, with D possibly TRBD2 on 5 matching bases. V was cut by 4 bases and J by 0 bases, with 13 bases left in between. The germline gives CDR1 SGHDN, CDR2 FVKESK. The CDR3 covers 15 residues. The chain's CDR3 is CASSRGQVSSYEQYF. As DNA, the CDR3 is TGTGCCAGCAGCCGAGGGCAAGTAAGCTCCTACGAGCAGTACTTC.

The chain carries TRBV10-3 and TRBJ2-1, with unresolved D. The V gene's germline CDR1 is ENHRY and CDR2 SYGVKD. The CDR3 length is 13 residues. The V end lost 4 bases, the J end lost 3 bases, and 7 bases lay between the germline ends. For the CDR3, the DNA is TGTGCCATCAGTGTCGACAACTACAATGAGCAGTTCTTC. This codes for CAISVDNYNEQFF.

J is TRBJ1-2 and V is TRBV19; weak D call: TRBD1 (6 bases). Trimming took off 6 bases at V and 0 bases at J, with 14 bases between the two ends. The CDR3 loop spans 15 amino acids. Germline loops: CDR1 LNHDA, CDR2 SQIVND (reference sequence). In nucleotides, the CDR3 is TGTGCCAGTAGATCCGGACAGAGAGCTAACTATGGCTACACCTTC. Residues: CASRSGQRANYGYTF.

The chain is built from TRBV27 and TRBJ1-2, with D maybe TRBD1 (5 bases). V was cut by 4 bases and J by 2 bases, with 8 bases left in between. Germline CDR1 is MNHEY and CDR2 is SMNVEV (reference sequence). The CDR3 spans 13 residues. The CDR3 loop reads CASSSQANYGYTF. The DNA of the CDR3 is TGTGCCAGCAGTTCACAGGCGAACTATGGCTACACCTTC.

This chain joins TRBV7-9 and TRBJ2-1; 7 nucleotides line up with TRBD1. The CDR3 extends over 15 amino acids. Per the germline V gene, CDR1 is SEHNR and CDR2 is FQNEAQ (reference sequence). J was trimmed by 0 bases and V by 5 bases; bases with no gene match: 4. CDR3 sequence: CASSGSGGSYNEQFF. Here the CDR3 DNA reads TGTGCCAGCAGCGGGTCAGGGGGCTCCTACAATGAGCAGTTCTTC. Variable domain in full (rest from reference TRBV7-9 and TRBJ2-1): DTGVSQNPRHKITKRGQNVTFRCDPISEHNRLYWYRQTLGQGPEFLTYFQNEAQLEKSRLLSDRFSAERPKGSFSTLEIQRTEQGDSAMYLCASSGSGGSYNEQFFGPGTRLTVL.

V gene TRBV7-2 combines with J gene TRBJ2-1; 8 nucleotides align to TRBD1. This CDR3 spans 16 amino acids. Unmatched junction bases numbered 7, after V lost 4 bases and J lost 2 bases. The germline CDR1 and CDR2 sequences are SGHTA and FQGNSA. The CDR3 DNA reads TGTGCCAGCAGCTGGACGTCGACAGGGGCCTACAATGAGCAGTTCTTC. Residues: CASSWTSTGAYNEQFF.

The rearrangement links TRBV7-2 to TRBJ1-4; 9 positions agree with TRBD1. From germline, CDR1 is SGHTA and CDR2 FQGNSA. Trimming took 5 bases from V and 6 from J; bases not matched to a gene: 10. The CDR3 spans 16 residues. This CDR3 is CASSHKGQGRYEKLFF. For the CDR3, the DNA is TGTGCCAGCAGCCATAAAGGACAGGGGCGATATGAAAAACTGTTTTTT.

This chain uses TRBV18 with TRBJ2-7, with 10 positions matching TRBD1. The length of the CDR3 is 15 residues. With V trimmed by 6 bases and J by 2 bases, 7 bases remained unmatched. Germline CDR1 reads KGHSH; CDR2 reads LQKENI. This CDR3 is CASSRPGTGAYEQYF. For the CDR3, the DNA is TGTGCCAGCTCCCGTCCCGGGACAGGGGCCTACGAGCAGTACTTC. Combining the CDR3 with reference TRBV18 and TRBJ2-7 gives the whole variable domain NAGVMQNPRHLVRRRGQEARLRCSPMKGHSHVYWYRQLPEEGLKFMVYLQKENIIDESGMPKERFSAEFPKEGPSILRIQQVVRGDSAAYFCASSRPGTGAYEQYFGPGTRLTVT.

The chain joins TRBV30 to TRBJ2-3; no firm D call. This CDR3 comprises 15 residues. Germline CDR1 reads GTSNPN; CDR2 reads SVGIG (reference sequence). The ends were cut back, 3 bases at V and 0 bases at J, with 13 bases in the middle. The CDR3 spells CAWSRHPTSTDTQYF. CDR3 DNA: TGTGCCTGGAGCCGACACCCTACTAGCACAGATACGCAGTATTTT.

The rearrangement joins TRBV5-4 to TRBJ2-7; TRBD2 matches at 9 bases. Germline V gene data show CDR1 as SGHNT and CDR2 as YYREEE (reference sequence). The CDR3 has 16 residues. The junction had 9 bases not matched to a gene; V was cut back by 3 bases and J by 2 bases. The CDR3 is CASSSRTSAPAYEQYF. As DNA, the CDR3 is TGTGCCAGCAGCTCACGGACTAGCGCGCCAGCCTACGAGCAGTACTTC.

This clone was observed at least ten times. This sequence joins TRBV5-1 and TRBJ2-7, with D possibly matching TRBD1 (5 bases). CDR1 and CDR2 from the germline V gene are SGHRS and YFSETQ. The CDR3 spans 15 residues. V was clipped by 1 base and J by 2 bases, with 13 bases between them. CDR3 region: CASSLLGQNTYEQYF. CDR3 nucleotides: TGCGCCAGCAGCTTGCTCGGACAAAATACCTACGAGCAGTACTTC.

The chain combines TRBV3-1 (or the pseudogene TRBV3-2) with TRBJ1-3, with unresolved D. Trimming stripped 2 bases from V and 4 bases from J, with 12 bases between. This CDR3 region has 15 residues. Germline loops: CDR1 LGHDT, CDR2 YNNKEL (reference sequence). CDR3 region: CASSQRTGEGNTIYF. The CDR3 coding sequence is TGTGCCAGCAGCCAAAGAACCGGAGAGGGAAACACCATATATTTT.

This clone was observed a single time. V is TRBV19 and J is TRBJ2-1; 14 nucleotides line up with TRBD2. CDR1 and CDR2 (germline): LNHDA, SQIVND (reference sequence). This CDR3 spans 16 amino acids. V shed 5 bases, J shed 4 bases, and the junction held 4 bases outside the gene matches. CDR3 in amino acids: CASSLTSGRDYNEQFF. CDR3 nucleotides: TGTGCCAGTAGTTTGACTAGCGGGAGGGATTACAATGAGCAGTTCTTC. Supplemented by reference TRBV19 and TRBJ2-1, the full variable domain reads DGGITQSPKYLFRKEGQNVTLSCEQNLNHDAMYWYRQDPGQGLRLIYYSQIVNDFQKGDIAEGYSVSREKKESFPLTVTSAQKNPTAFYLCASSLTSGRDYNEQFFGPGTRLTVL.

The gene calls are TRBV19 and TRBJ1-1; D is unclear. The CDR3 totals 13 residues. Germline CDR1 reads LNHDA; CDR2 reads SQIVND (reference sequence). The V end was cut by 6 bases, the J end by 5 bases, with 13 bases between. This chain's CDR3 is CASSDLARTEAFF. CDR3 in DNA: TGTGCCAGTAGCGACCTCGCGAGGACTGAAGCTTTCTTT.

The chain couples TRBV9 to TRBJ2-5; 7 bases are a match to TRBD2. Germline V CDR1 and CDR2: SGDLS, YYNGEE. The CDR3 has 16 amino acids. J lost 1 base, V lost 3 bases, and 9 bases had no gene match. This CDR3 is CASSAVSWGGQETQYF. The CDR3 DNA reads as TGTGCCAGCAGCGCCGTTTCTTGGGGGGGCCAAGAGACCCAGTACTTC.

For the CDR3, the DNA is TGTGCCAGCAGTGATACAGGTAGTGGCACAGATACGCAGTATTTT. Translated, it gives CASSDTGSGTDTQYF. The chain has TRBV6-1 and TRBJ2-3; D is possibly TRBD1 (5 bases). CDR3 length equals 15 residues. V was pared by 3 bases and J by 1 base, with 11 bases between. Germline lookup yields CDR1 MNHNS and CDR2 SASEGT.

V and J are TRBV5-4 and TRBJ2-7; tentatively, D is TRBD2 (6 bases). Trimming cost V 4 bases and J 4 bases, with 12 bases left between them. Germline CDR1 SGHNT, CDR2 YYREEE (reference sequence). The CDR3 is 13 residues long. CDR3 sequence: CASSLPGEYEQYF. CDR3 sequence (DNA): TGTGCCAGCAGCCTCCCGGGGGAATACGAGCAGTACTTC.

The V call is TRBV29-1, the J call TRBJ2-1; D uncertain. From germline, CDR1 is SQVTM and CDR2 ANQGSEA. The CDR3 runs to 11 residues. Trimming shortened V by 4 bases and J by 4 bases, and 5 bases separated the two germline ends. In DNA form, the CDR3 reads TGCAGCGTTGTCGTGTACAATGAGCAGTTCTTC. This gives the protein CSVVVYNEQFF.

The J gene is TRBJ2-3, the V gene TRBV2; TRBD2 matches 7 bases. The CDR3 loop spans 14 amino acids. The germline gives CDR1 SNHLY, CDR2 FYNNEI. V was pared by 2 bases and J by 6 bases, with 5 bases of the junction left unmatched. Written as DNA, the CDR3 is TGTGCCAGCAGTGAATTTGGCGGGAGCGATACGCAGTATTTT. This gives the protein CASSEFGGSDTQYF.

The chain recombines TRBV7-2 with TRBJ2-1; D unresolved. V was pared by 5 bases and J by 7 bases, with 9 bases between. Per germline, CDR1 SGHTA and CDR2 FQGNSA. The CDR3 sequence is 12 residues long. The CDR3 sequence: CASSLGSNEQFF. CDR3 bases: TGTGCCAGCAGCCTGGGCTCTAATGAGCAGTTCTTC.

This clone was seen a few times. This chain connects TRBV27 to TRBJ2-5; D perhaps matches TRBD1 (6 bases). CDR1 and CDR2 from the germline V gene are MNHEY and SMNVEV (reference sequence). This CDR3 spans 14 amino acids. Between the trimmed V and J ends, which lost 5 bases and 5 bases, there was a span of 15 bases. CDR3 sequence (DNA): TGTGCCAGCAGTACGTTACAGGGTTGGGAGACCCAGTACTTC. Amino acid sequence: CASSTLQGWETQYF.

The chain has TRBV5-1 and TRBJ2-1; 10 nucleotides align to TRBD2. The V gene end was trimmed by 3 bases and the J gene end by 4 bases; junction bases not matched to a gene: 10. CDR3 length: 17 residues. Germline V CDR1 and CDR2: SGHRS, YFSETQ. The CDR3, as DNA: TGCGCCAGCAGCTGGCCGGGTAGCGGGAGGTCTTACAATGAGCAGTTCTTC. Residues: CASSWPGSGRSYNEQFF.

This clone occurred a few times. J is TRBJ1-4 and V is TRBV29-1; no clear D gene. Between the trimmed V and J ends, which lost 5 bases and 4 bases, there was a span of 5 bases. In germline, CDR1 is SQVTM, CDR2 ANQGSEA. CDR3 length equals 11 residues. The CDR3 spells CSVRGNEKLFF. The CDR3 DNA follows: TGCAGCGTTCGGGGTAATGAAAAACTGTTTTTT.